This TCR beta chain was sequenced in a study of metastatic and nonmetastatic thyroid tumors. Across the study: Blood and tumor or nodule tissue repertoires from malignant and benign thyroid patients were compared.

The length of the CDR3 is 15 residues. Germline V lookup: CDR1 PRHDT, CDR2 FYEKMQ (reference sequence). V gave up 0 bases and J gave up 0 bases, with 9 bases separating them. Until they underwent thyroid surgery, no patient had received any treatment. This clone has a count of ten or more. TCRdb reprocessed the PCR reads via MiXCR. The sample contains 25,000 to 30,000 clones, around 25% of which appear only once. Sequencing used blood. The genes are TRBV13 and TRBJ2-7; TRBD1 might be the D (6 bases). This TCR came from a female donor with papillary thyroid cancer or a benign thyroid nodule (not recorded which). Some clones in this sample may be carry-over from other donors' samples. The CDR3 loop is CASSLGGTSSYEQYF. CDR3 DNA sequence: TGTGCCAGCAGCTTAGGCGGGACATCCTCCTACGAGCAGTACTTC.